The 9 T cell receptor beta chains given below trace back to one sample, sequenced in a study of T cells after posttransplantation cyclophosphamide. Treatment was busulfan-fludarabine conditioning, a marrow graft, and cyclophosphamide on days +3 and +4. Only in-frame clones appear in the TCRdb table, and some are missing; sequencing was by immunoSEQ multiplex PCR. The repertoire holds some 19,000 clones, with approximately 69% as singletons. Sequenced here: PBMCs, sampled after an allogeneic stem cell transplant with post-transplant cyclophosphamide. Receptor source: a male patient younger than 45 who received an allogeneic stem cell transplant from a related donor, was CMV-positive, and had acute GVHD only. T cells may partly derive from the graft donor.

By sample fraction, this clone is large. The chain combines TRBV28 with TRBJ1-6, with D unresolved. Trimming left V 4 bases short and J 9 bases short, with 13 bases between. The CDR3 has 14 amino acids. Looked up from germline, CDR1 is MDHEN and CDR2 is SYDVKM. The CDR3 coding sequence is TGTGCCAGCAGTTACGGGGTTTTCGGTTCACCCCTCCACTTT. Protein product: CASSYGVFGSPLHF.

The rearrangement links TRBV4-1 to TRBJ2-3; no firm D call. Germline V gives CDR1 MGHRA, CDR2 YSYEKL. The CDR3 runs to 13 residues. With 0 bases removed from V and 6 bases from J, the gap between germline ends came to 7 bases. The CDR3 nucleotides are TGCGCCAGCAGCCAAGATCGGTGGGATACGCAGTATTTT. Its protein product is CASSQDRWDTQYF.

This clone appeared a single time. J is TRBJ2-7 and V is TRBV27, with D possibly matching TRBD2 (5 bases). V lost 3 bases and J lost 3, with 9 bases in between. This CDR3 is built from 13 residues. Germline lookup yields CDR1 MNHEY and CDR2 SMNVEV (reference sequence). CDR3 amino acids: CASSFYSGYEQYF. In DNA form, the CDR3 reads TGTGCCAGCAGTTTCTACAGCGGCTACGAGCAGTACTTC.

The chain uses TRBV5-1 and TRBJ1-2, with D possibly matching TRBD1 (6 bases). This CDR3 is built from 13 residues. Germline CDR1 and CDR2: SGHRS and YFSETQ. Deletions cut 2 bases from V and 6 bases from J, with 11 bases between. Here the CDR3 reads CASSFLTGNGYTF. The DNA of the CDR3 is TGCGCCAGCAGCTTTTTAACAGGGAATGGCTACACCTTC.

The chain links TRBV4-2 to TRBJ1-2; TRBD1 might be the D (5 bases). V lost 3 bases to trimming and J lost 0 bases, with 14 bases between them. The CDR3 spans 16 residues. Looked up from germline, CDR1 is LGHNA and CDR2 is YNFKEQ. The CDR3 here is CASSQDTLTANYGYTF. In nucleotides, the CDR3 is TGTGCCAGCAGCCAGGACACCCTGACGGCTAACTATGGCTACACCTTC.

The chain links TRBV7-7 to TRBJ2-5, with a weak D call TRBD2 (5 bases). This CDR3 region has 14 residues. V was pared by 4 bases and J by 5 bases, with 14 bases between. Germline CDR1 and CDR2: SSHAT and FNYEAQ (reference sequence). DNA for the CDR3: TGTGCCAGCAGCTCCCTGGGGAGAACGGAGACCCAGTACTTC. It is translated as CASSSLGRTETQYF.

This clone was detected a few times. V usage is TRBV19 and J usage is TRBJ2-7, with D possibly TRBD2 on 6 matching bases. The V and J ends lost 6 bases and 2 bases respectively, with 17 bases between them. Germline assignment: CDR1 LNHDA and CDR2 SQIVND (reference sequence). The CDR3 totals 15 residues. The CDR3 region has the DNA TGTGCCAGTAGGAATGTCGGGACTGGACCCTACGAGCAGTACTTC. Protein product: CASRNVGTGPYEQYF.

V gene TRBV30 combines with J gene TRBJ2-1; D may be TRBD1 (6 bases). Germline CDR1 is GTSNPN and CDR2 is SVGIG (reference sequence). This CDR3 comprises 12 residues. V shed 0 bases and J shed 8 bases, with 8 bases lying between them. The CDR3 loop reads CAWSVQGDEQFF. The DNA for the CDR3 is TGTGCCTGGAGTGTACAGGGAGATGAGCAGTTCTTC. The whole variable domain, remainder taken from reference TRBV30 and TRBJ2-1, is SQTIHQWPATLVQPVGSPLSLECTVEGTSNPNLYWYRQAAGRGLQLLFYSVGIGQISSEVPQNLSASRPQDRQFILSSKKLLLSDSGFYLCAWSVQGDEQFFGPGTRLTVL.

The gene calls are TRBV6-1 and TRBJ2-7; D remains unclear. This CDR3 region has 14 residues. With 1 base removed from V and 3 bases from J, the gap between germline ends came to 10 bases. Per the germline V gene, CDR1 is MNHNS and CDR2 is SASEGT. CDR3 sequence: CASSEVEDLYEQYF. The CDR3 DNA follows: TGTGCCAGCAGTGAAGTCGAGGATCTCTACGAGCAGTACTTC.